This T cell receptor beta chain was obtained from a study of blood T cell repertoires in COVID-19. This CDR3 spans 16 amino acids. The V gene's germline CDR1 is SNHLY and CDR2 FYNNEI. V was clipped by 4 bases and J by 1 base; unmatched bases: 5. Sequencing used immunoSEQ multiplex PCR; TCRdb keeps in-frame clones, though not all of them. Among some 270,000 clones listed, 85% were seen once. The sequencing sample was made of PBMCs or T cells enriched from blood (not recorded which). This receptor was obtained from a woman in her fifties or sixties with acute COVID-19. This chain connects TRBV2 to TRBJ2-4; 9 bases are a match to TRBD2. CDR3 sequence: CASSAPSGVAKNIQYF. The CDR3 DNA sequence: TGTGCCAGCAGTGCTCCTAGCGGGGTGGCCAAAAACATTCAGTACTTC.